Sequencing of this T cell receptor (beta chain) was carried out in a study of EBV T-cell therapy then PD-1 blockade in nasopharyngeal carcinoma. The treatment here: AdE1-LMPpoly-expanded autologous EBV-specific T-cell therapy followed by anti-PD-1 nivolumab. On this clone: The antigen remains undetermined.

Sequenced by immunoSEQ multiplex PCR; TCRdb stores in-frame clones only, minus some. The table shows approximately 15,000 clones, with approximately 80% occurring only once. The source of this sequence is a man between 35 and 55 years old with nasopharyngeal carcinoma. The sequenced sample was CD8+ T cells from blood, obtained around day 100 from a patient whose treatment included autologous EBV-specific T cells and nivolumab.

The CDR3 reads CASSARSRIAGPSSGTGELFF. CDR3 bases: TGTGCCAGCAGTGCCCGAAGTAGGATAGCGGGTCCTTCATCGGGGACCGGGGAGCTGTTTTTT. V gene TRBV2 combines with J gene TRBJ2-2, with 7 bases identical to TRBD2. Germline V lookup: CDR1 SNHLY, CDR2 FYNNEI. The CDR3 loop spans 21 amino acids. The junction had 25 bases not matched to a gene; V was cut back by 4 bases and J by 5 bases.